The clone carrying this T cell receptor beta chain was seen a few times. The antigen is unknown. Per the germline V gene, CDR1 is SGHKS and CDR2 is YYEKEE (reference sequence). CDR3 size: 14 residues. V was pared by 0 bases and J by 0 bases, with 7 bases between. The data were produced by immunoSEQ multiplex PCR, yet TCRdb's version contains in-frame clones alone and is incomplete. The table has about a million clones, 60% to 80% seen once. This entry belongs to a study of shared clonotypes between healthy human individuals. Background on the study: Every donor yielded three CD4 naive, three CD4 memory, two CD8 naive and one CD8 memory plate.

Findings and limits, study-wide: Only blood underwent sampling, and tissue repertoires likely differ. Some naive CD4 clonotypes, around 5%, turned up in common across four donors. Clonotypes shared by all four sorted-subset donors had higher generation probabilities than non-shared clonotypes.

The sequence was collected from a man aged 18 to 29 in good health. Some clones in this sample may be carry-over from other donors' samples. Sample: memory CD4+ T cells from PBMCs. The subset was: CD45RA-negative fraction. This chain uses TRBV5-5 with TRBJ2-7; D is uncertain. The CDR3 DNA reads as TGTGCCAGCAGCTTGGAGGCACCCTCCTACGAGCAGTACTTC. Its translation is CASSLEAPSYEQYF.